This passage covers 8 T cell receptor beta chains from one sample sequenced in a study of T cells in Graves' hyperthyroidism and ophthalmopathy. It was RNA transcripts that yielded the amplified TCR beta CDR3 regions. TCR CDR3 underwent first-round RT-PCR with the HTBI primer set. TCRdb reprocessed the multiplex PCR reads with MiXCR, giving one entry per CDR3 protein. The profile shows under 400,000 distinct CDR3 sequences, around 15% of them singletons. Sequences were obtained from blood. The receptor source for this set is a woman aged 55-69 years with Graves' ophthalmopathy.

The chain carries TRBV19 and TRBJ2-1; TRBD2 might be the D (6 bases). Germline CDR1 reads LNHDA; CDR2 reads SQIVND (reference sequence). Trimming took off 3 bases at V and 9 bases at J, with 12 bases between the two ends. CDR3 length equals 13 residues. The CDR3 nucleotides are TGTGCCAGTAGTATCTTGGGGGGAGGTGAGCAGTTCTTC. It yields the protein CASSILGGGEQFF.

The V gene is TRBV12-3 or TRBV12-4, the J gene TRBJ2-3, with 11 bases lining up with TRBD2. Germline trimming cut 5 bases from V and 0 bases from J; bases unmatched to any gene: 10. The CDR3 is 18 amino acids. CDR3 in DNA: TGTGCCAGCAGTCGGCCGCAACTAGCGGGAGATAGCACAGATACGCAGTATTTT. Its translation: CASSRPQLAGDSTDTQYF.

Comment on this clonotype: At one boundary the junction diverges from the germline segment, which might be a read error. The chain uses TRBV30 and TRBJ2-7; 9 bases fit TRBD2. Germline-derived CDR1 and CDR2 are GTSNPN and SVGIG (reference sequence). This CDR3 has 17 residues. DNA for the CDR3: TGTGCCTGGAGCCGCTTAGAGAATAGGCTAGCGGGGTACGGGCAGTACTTC. Its translation: CAWSRLENRLAGYGQYF.

This clonotype occurred many times. The chain joins TRBV7-9 to TRBJ2-4; D might be TRBD1 or TRBD2, each matching 5 bases. The ends were cut back, 4 bases at V and 1 base at J, with 17 bases in the middle. Per germline, CDR1 SEHNR and CDR2 FQNEAQ (reference sequence). CDR3 size: 17 residues. This CDR3 is CASSSPADTGAKNIQYF. The DNA of the CDR3 is TGTGCCAGCAGCTCACCAGCGGACACGGGGGCCAAAAACATTCAGTACTTC. The entire variable domain, with the rest obtained from reference TRBV7-9 and TRBJ2-4, is as follows: DTGVSQNPRHKITKRGQNVTFRCDPISEHNRLYWYRQTLGQGPEFLTYFQNEAQLEKSRLLSDRFSAERPKGSFSTLEIQRTEQGDSAMYLCASSSPADTGAKNIQYFGAGTRLSVL.

Turning to this clonotype: Since a much larger clone is just one base distant, this may be a read error. This chain links TRBV2 with TRBJ1-5, with TRBD1 as a possible D gene (6 bases). The germline gives CDR1 SNHLY, CDR2 FYNNEI. The CDR3 totals 14 residues. The DNA for the CDR3 is TGTACCAGCAGTGACCAGGGGCGCAATCAGCCCCAGCATTTT. The encoded protein is CTSSDQGRNQPQHF.

This clonotype was observed many times. The J gene is TRBJ2-7, the V gene TRBV12-3 or TRBV12-4; 10 nucleotides agree with TRBD2. The length of the CDR3 is 16 residues. V lost 7 bases to trimming and J lost 8 bases; unmatched junction nucleotides: 17. The CDR3 nucleotides read TGTGCCAGCACCCCTCCCGGAGCGGGAGGGAGCCGAAAGCAGTACTTC. As protein: CASTPPGAGGSRKQYF.

This clonotype was counted at least ten times. V usage is TRBV2 and J usage is TRBJ1-1, with 7 bases matching TRBD1. Germline V gene lookup returns CDR1 SNHLY and CDR2 FYNNEI. There are 14 residues in the CDR3. The trim removed 6 bases at V and 0 bases at J, leaving 4 bases unmatched. The CDR3 DNA reads as TGTGCCAGCAGGCGGACAGGTATGAACACTGAAGCTTTCTTT. This translates into CASRRTGMNTEAFF.

This clonotype was seen at least ten times. The gene calls are TRBV11-3 and TRBJ2-1, with 12 bases fitting TRBD2. This CDR3 comprises 15 residues. Trimming took 4 bases from V and 5 from J; bases not matched to a gene: 3. In germline, CDR1 is SGHNT, CDR2 YENEEA. The CDR3 protein is CASSSSGRANNEQFF. CDR3 coding DNA: TGTGCCAGCAGCTCTAGCGGGAGGGCCAACAATGAGCAGTTCTTC.